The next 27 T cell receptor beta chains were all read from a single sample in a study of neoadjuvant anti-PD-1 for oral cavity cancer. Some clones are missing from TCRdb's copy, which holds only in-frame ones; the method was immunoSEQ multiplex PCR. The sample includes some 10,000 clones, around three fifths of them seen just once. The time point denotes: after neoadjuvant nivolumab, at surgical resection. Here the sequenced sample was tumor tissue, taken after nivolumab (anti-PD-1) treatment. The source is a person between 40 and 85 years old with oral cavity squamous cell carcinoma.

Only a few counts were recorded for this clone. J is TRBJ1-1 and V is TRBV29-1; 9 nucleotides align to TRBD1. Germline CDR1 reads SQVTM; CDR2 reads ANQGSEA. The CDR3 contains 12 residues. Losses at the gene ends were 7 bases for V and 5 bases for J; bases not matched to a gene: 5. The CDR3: CSARQGGTEAFF. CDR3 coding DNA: TGCAGCGCCAGACAGGGGGGGACTGAAGCTTTCTTT.

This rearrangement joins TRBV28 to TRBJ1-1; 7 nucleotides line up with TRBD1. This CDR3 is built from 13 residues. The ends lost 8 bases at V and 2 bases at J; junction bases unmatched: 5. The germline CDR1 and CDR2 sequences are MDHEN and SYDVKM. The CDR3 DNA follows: TGTGCCAGCGTAGGGGGCTATAACACTGAAGCTTTCTTT. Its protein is CASVGGYNTEAFF. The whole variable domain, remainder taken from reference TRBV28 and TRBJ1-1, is DVKVTQSSRYLVKRTGEKVFLECVQDMDHENMFWYRQDPGLGLRLIYFSYDVKMKEKGDIPEGYSVSREKKERFSLILESASTNQTSMYLCASVGGYNTEAFFGQGTRLTVV.

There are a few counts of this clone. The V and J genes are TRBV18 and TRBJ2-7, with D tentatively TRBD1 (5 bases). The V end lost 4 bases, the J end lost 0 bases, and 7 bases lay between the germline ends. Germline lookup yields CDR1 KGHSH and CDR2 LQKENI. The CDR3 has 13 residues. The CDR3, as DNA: TGTGCCAGCTCACAGGGGTTCTCCTACGAGCAGTACTTC. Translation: CASSQGFSYEQYF.

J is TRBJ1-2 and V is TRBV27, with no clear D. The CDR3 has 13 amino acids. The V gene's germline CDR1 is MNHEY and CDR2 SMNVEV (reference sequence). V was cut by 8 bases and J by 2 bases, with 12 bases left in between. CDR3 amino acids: CASSKARNYGYTF. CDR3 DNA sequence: TGTGCCAGCTCGAAAGCCAGGAACTATGGCTACACCTTC.

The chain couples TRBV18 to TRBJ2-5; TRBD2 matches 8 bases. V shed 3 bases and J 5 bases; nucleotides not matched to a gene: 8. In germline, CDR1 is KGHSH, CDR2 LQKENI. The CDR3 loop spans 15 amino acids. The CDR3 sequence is CASSPRTSYIETQYF. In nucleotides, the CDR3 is TGTGCCAGCTCACCTCGGACTAGCTATATCGAGACCCAGTACTTC. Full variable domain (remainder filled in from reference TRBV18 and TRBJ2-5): NAGVMQNPRHLVRRRGQEARLRCSPMKGHSHVYWYRQLPEEGLKFMVYLQKENIIDESGMPKERFSAEFPKEGPSILRIQQVVRGDSAAYFCASSPRTSYIETQYFGPGTRLLVL.

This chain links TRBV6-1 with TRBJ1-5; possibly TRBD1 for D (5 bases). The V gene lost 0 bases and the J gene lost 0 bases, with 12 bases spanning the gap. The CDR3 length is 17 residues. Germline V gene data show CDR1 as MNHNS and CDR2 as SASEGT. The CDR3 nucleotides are TGTGCCAGCAGTGAAGCGCCCATCGGGGCTAGCAATCAGCCCCAGCATTTT. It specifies CASSEAPIGASNQPQHF.

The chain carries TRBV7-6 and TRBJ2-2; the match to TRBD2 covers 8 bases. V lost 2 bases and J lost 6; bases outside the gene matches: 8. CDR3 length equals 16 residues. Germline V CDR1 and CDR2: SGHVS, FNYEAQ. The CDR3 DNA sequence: TGTGCCAGCAGCTTACTCTCCTCCGGGGGGGCCGGGGAGCTGTTTTTT. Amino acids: CASSLLSSGGAGELFF.

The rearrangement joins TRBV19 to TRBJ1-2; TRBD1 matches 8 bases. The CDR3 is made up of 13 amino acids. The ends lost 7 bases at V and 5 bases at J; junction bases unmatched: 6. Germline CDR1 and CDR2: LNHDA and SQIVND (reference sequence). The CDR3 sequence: CASTRDRLYGYTF. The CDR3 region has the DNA TGTGCCAGTACCCGGGACAGGCTATATGGCTACACCTTC.

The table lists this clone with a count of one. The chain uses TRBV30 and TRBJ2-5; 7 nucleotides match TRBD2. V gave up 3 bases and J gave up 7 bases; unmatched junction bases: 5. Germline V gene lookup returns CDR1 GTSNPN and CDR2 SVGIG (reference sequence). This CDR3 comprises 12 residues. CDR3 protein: CAWSGRRGTQYF. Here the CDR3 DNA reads TGTGCCTGGAGCGGGAGGCGCGGGACCCAGTACTTC.

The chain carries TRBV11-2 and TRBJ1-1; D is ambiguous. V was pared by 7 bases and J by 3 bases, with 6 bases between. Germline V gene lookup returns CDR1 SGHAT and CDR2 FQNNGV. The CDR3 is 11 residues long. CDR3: CASTADTEAFF. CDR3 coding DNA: TGTGCCAGCACCGCGGACACTGAAGCTTTCTTT.

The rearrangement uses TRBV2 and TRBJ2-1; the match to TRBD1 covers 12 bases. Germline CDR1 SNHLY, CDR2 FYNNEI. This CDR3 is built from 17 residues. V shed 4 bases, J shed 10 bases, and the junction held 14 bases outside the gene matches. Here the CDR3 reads CASSGWDRGRGIEEQFF. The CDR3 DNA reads TGTGCCAGCAGTGGGTGGGACAGGGGGCGCGGGATCGAGGAGCAGTTCTTC.

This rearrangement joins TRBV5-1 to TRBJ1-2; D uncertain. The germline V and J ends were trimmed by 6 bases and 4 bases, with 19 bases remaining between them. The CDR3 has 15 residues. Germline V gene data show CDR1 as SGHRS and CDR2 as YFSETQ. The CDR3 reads CASTLKADAPYGYTF. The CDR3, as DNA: TGCGCCAGCACTTTGAAGGCGGACGCACCCTATGGCTACACCTTC.

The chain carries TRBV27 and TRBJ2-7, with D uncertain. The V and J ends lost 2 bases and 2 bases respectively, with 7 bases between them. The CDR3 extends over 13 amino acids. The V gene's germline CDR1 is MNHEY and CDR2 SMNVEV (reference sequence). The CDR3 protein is CASSLVNAYEQYF. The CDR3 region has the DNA TGTGCCAGCAGTTTAGTAAACGCCTACGAGCAGTACTTC.

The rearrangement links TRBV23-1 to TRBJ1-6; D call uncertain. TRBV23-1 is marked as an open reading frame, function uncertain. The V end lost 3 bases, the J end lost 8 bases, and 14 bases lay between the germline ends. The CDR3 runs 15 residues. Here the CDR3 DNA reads TGCGCCAGCAGTCACCCTCGGACGGAGGATTCACCCCTCCACTTT. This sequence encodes CASSHPRTEDSPLHF.

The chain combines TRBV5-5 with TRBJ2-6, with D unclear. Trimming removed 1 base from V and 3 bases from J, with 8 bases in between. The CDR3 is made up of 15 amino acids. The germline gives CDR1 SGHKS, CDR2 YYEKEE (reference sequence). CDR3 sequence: CASSLRTFGANVLTF. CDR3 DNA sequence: TGTGCCAGCAGCTTGAGGACCTTTGGGGCCAACGTCCTGACTTTC.

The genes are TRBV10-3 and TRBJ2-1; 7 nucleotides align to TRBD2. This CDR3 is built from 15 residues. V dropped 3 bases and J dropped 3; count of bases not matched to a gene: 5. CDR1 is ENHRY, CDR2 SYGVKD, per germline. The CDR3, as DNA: TGTGCCATCAGTGATACCGGGACTATCTACAATGAGCAGTTCTTC. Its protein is CAISDTGTIYNEQFF.

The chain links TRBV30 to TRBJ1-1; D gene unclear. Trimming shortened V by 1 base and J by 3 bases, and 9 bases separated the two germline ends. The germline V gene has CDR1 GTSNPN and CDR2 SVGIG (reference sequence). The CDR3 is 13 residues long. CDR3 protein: CAWSEGSHTEAFF. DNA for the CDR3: TGTGCCTGGAGTGAGGGCTCCCACACTGAAGCTTTCTTT.

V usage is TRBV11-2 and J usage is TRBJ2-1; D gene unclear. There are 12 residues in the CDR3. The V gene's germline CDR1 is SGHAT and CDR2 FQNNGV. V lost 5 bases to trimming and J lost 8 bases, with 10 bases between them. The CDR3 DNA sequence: TGTGCCAGCAGCCCGTTTCCCCATGAGCAGTTCTTC. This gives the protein CASSPFPHEQFF.

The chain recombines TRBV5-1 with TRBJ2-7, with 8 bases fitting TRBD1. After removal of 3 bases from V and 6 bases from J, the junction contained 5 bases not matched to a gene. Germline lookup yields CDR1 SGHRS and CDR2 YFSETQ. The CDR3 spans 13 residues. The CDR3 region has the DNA TGCGCCAGCAGCTCCTGGGGACAGGCCGAGCAGTACTTC. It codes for CASSSWGQAEQYF.

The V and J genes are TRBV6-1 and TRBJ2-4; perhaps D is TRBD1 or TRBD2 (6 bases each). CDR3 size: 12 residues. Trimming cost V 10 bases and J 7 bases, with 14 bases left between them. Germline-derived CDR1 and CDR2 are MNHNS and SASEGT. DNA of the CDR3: TGTGCCACCAAGGGGGGCTTGAACATTCAGTACTTC. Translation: CATKGGLNIQYF.

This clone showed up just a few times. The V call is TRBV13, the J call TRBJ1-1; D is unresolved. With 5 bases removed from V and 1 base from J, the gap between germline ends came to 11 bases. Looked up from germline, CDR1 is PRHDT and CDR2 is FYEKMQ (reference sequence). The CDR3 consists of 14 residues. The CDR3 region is CASSPSTGNTEAFF. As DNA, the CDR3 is TGTGCCAGCAGCCCTTCGACTGGGAACACTGAAGCTTTCTTT.

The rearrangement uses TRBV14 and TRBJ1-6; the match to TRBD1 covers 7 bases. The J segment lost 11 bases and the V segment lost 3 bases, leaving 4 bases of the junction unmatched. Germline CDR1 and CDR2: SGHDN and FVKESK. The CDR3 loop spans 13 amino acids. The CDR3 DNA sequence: TGTGCCAGCAGCCAGGCACAGGGGACACCCCTCCACTTT. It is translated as CASSQAQGTPLHF. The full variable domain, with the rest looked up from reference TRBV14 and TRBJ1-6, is EAGVTQFPSHSVIEKGQTVTLRCDPISGHDNLYWYRRVMGKEIKFLLHFVKESKQDESGMPNNRFLAERTGGTYSTLKVQPAELEDSGVYFCASSQAQGTPLHFGNGTRLTVT.

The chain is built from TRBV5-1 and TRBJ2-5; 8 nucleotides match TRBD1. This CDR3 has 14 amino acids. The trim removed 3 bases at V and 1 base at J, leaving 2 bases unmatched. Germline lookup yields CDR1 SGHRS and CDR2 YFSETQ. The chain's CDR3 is CASSSQGGQETQYF. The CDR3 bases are TGCGCCAGCAGCTCACAGGGGGGCCAAGAGACCCAGTACTTC.

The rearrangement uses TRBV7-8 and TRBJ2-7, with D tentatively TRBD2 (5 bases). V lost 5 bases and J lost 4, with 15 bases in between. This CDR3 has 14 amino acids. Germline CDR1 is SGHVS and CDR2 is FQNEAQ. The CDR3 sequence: CASSRVALGYEQYF. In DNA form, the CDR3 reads TGTGCCAGCAGCCGCGTAGCGTTGGGATACGAGCAGTACTTC.

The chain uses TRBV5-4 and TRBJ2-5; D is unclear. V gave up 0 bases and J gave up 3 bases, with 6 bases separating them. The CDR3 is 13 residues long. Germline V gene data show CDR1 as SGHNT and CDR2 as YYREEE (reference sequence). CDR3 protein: CASSLVGEETQYF. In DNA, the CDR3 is TGTGCCAGCAGCTTGGTGGGCGAAGAGACCCAGTACTTC.

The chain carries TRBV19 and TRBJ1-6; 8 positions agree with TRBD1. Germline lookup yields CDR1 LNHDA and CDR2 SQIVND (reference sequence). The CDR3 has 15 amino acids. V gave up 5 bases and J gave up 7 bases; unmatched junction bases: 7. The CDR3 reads CASSPSTGDNSPLHF. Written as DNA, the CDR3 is TGTGCCAGTAGTCCCTCGACAGGGGACAATTCACCCCTCCACTTT.

The CDR3 coding sequence is TGTGCCTCCACAAAATTTAGCGGGATCAACACAGATACGCAGTATTTT. It specifies CASTKFSGINTDTQYF. The V call is TRBV30, the J call TRBJ2-3, with 8 positions matching TRBD2. V lost 7 bases, J lost 2 bases, and 14 bases stayed unmatched. Germline assignment: CDR1 GTSNPN and CDR2 SVGIG (reference sequence). This CDR3 comprises 16 residues.